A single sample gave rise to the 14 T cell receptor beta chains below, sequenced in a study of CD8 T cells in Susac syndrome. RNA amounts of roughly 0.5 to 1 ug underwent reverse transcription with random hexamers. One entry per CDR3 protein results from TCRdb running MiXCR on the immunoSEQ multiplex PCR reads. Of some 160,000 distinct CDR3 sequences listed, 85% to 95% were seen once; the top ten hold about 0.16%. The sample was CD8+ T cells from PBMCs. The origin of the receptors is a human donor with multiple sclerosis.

The DNA of the CDR3 is TGTGCCAGCAGATATAGCGGGAGCGGTAATGAGCAGTTCTTC. Protein product: CASRYSGSGNEQFF. The chain is built from TRBV28 and TRBJ2-1, with 9 positions matching TRBD2. The CDR3 is 14 amino acids. CDR1 MDHEN and CDR2 SYDVKM come from the germline V gene. Germline trimming cut 6 bases from V and 7 bases from J; bases unmatched to any gene: 7.

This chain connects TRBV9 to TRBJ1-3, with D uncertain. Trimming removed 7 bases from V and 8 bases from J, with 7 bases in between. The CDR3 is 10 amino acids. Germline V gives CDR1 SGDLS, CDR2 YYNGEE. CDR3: CASSGDTIYF. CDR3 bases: TGTGCCAGCTCCGGGGACACCATATATTTT.

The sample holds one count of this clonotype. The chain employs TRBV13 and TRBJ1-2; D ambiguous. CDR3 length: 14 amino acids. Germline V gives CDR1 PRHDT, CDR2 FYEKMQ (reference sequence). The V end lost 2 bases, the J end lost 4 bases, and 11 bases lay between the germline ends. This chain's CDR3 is CASSLRITPYGYTF. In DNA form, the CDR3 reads TGTGCCAGCAGCTTACGGATCACCCCCTATGGCTACACCTTC.

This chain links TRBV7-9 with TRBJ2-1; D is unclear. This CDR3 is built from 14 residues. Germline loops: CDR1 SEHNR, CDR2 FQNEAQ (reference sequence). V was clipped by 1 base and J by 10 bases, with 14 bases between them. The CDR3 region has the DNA TGTGCCAGCAGCTTAGTCCTCGAGCGCCCAGAGCAGTTCTTC. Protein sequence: CASSLVLERPEQFF.

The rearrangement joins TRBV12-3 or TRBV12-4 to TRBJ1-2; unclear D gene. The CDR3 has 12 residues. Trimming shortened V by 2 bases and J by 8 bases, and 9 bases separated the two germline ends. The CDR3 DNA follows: TGTGCCAGCAGTTTATTCTCAAGCGGCTACACCTTC. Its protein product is CASSLFSSGYTF.

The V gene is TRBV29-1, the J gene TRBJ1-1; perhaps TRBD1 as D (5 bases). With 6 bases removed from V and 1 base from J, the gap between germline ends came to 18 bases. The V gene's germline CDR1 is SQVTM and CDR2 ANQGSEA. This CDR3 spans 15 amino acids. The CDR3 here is CSVPPRARTNTEAFF. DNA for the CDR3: TGCAGCGTCCCACCCAGGGCCCGCACGAACACTGAAGCTTTCTTT.

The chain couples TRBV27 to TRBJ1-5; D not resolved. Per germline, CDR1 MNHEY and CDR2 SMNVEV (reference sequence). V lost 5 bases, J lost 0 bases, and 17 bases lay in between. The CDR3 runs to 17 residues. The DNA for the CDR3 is TGTGCCAGCAGTCCCTACCGTCGACTGGATAGCAATCAGCCCCAGCATTTT. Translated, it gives CASSPYRRLDSNQPQHF.

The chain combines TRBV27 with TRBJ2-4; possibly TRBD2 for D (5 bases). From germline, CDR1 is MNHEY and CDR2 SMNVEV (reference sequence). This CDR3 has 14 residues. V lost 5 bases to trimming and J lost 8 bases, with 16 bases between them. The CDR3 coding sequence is TGTGCCAGCAGTCCCCTTTCTAGCTTGTACATTCAGTACTTC. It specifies CASSPLSSLYIQYF.

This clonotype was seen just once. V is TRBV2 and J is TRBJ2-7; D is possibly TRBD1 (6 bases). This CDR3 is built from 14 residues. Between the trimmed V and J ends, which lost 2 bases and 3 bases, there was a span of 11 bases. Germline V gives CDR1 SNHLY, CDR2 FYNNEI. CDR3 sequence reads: CASSELGDNYEQYF. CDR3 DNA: TGTGCCAGCAGTGAACTAGGGGACAACTACGAGCAGTACTTC.

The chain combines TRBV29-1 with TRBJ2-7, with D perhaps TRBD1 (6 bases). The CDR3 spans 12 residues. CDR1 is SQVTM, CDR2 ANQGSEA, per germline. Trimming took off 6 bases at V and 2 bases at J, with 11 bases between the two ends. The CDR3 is CSVKDSTYEQYF. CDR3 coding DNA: TGCAGCGTCAAGGACAGTACCTACGAGCAGTACTTC.

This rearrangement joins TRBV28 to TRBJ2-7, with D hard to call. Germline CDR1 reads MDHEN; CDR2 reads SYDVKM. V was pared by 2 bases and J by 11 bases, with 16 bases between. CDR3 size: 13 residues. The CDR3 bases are TGTGCCAGCAGTTTAGGAAGCTACGATGGGGAGTACTTC. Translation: CASSLGSYDGEYF.

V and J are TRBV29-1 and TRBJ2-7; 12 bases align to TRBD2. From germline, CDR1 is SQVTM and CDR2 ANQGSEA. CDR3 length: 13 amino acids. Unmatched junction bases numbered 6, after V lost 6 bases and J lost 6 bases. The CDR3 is CSVTGLAGSEQYF. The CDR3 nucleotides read TGCAGCGTCACAGGACTAGCGGGAAGCGAGCAGTACTTC.

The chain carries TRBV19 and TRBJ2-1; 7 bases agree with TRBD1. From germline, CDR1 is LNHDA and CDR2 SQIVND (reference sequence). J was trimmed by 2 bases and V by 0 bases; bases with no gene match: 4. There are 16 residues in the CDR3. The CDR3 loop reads CASSIDAGGTYNEQFF. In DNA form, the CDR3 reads TGTGCCAGTAGTATAGACGCAGGGGGAACCTACAATGAGCAGTTCTTC.

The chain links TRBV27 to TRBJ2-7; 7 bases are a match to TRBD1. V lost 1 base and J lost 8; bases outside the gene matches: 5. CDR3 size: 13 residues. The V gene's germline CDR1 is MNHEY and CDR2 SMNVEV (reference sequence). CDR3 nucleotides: TGTGCCAGCAGTTTATTAGGGGGCTCCCAGCAGTACTTC. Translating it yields CASSLLGGSQQYF.